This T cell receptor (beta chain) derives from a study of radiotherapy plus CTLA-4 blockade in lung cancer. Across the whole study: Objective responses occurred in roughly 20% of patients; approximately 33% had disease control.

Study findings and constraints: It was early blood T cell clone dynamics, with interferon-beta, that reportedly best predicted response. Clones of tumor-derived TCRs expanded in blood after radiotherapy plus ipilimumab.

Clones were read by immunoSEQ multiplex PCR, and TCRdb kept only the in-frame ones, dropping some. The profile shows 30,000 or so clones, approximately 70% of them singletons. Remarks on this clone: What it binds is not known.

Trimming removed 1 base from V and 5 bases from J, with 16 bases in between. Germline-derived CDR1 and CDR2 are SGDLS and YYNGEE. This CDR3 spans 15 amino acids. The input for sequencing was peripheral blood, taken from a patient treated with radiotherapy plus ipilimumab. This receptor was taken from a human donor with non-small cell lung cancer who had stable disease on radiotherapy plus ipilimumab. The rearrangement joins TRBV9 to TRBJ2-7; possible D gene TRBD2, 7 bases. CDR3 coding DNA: TGTGCCAGCAGCGTATTATCGGGCGGGGGCAACGAGCAGTACTTC. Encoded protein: CASSVLSGGGNEQYF.